The clone carrying this T cell receptor beta chain occurred many times. The source of the sample is a study of T cells in Graves' hyperthyroidism and ophthalmopathy. CDR3 size: 14 residues. The ends lost 5 bases at V and 5 bases at J; junction bases unmatched: 5. The germline CDR1 and CDR2 sequences are MNHNS and SASEGT. Amplified TCR beta CDR3 regions came from RNA transcripts. RT-PCR in the first round (using the HTBI primer set) targeted the TCR CDR3. TCRdb re-analysed the multiplex PCR reads in MiXCR, keeping a single row per CDR3 protein. This sample yields a few hundred thousand distinct CDR3 sequences, of which approximately 14% are seen a single time; 15% to 20% belongs to the top ten.

This sequence joins TRBV6-1 and TRBJ2-3; 9 bases align to TRBD1. Sequencing input: blood. This sequence originates from a woman in her 30s with Graves' ophthalmopathy. CDR3 sequence: CASSWTGAQDTQYF. In DNA form, the CDR3 reads TGTGCCAGCAGTTGGACAGGGGCCCAAGATACGCAGTATTTT.